The entry below describes one T cell receptor (beta chain). As it was prepared, the TCRbeta library received unique molecular identifiers. TCRdb analysed the PCR reads with MiXCR anew, one entry per CDR3 protein. This table holds over 550,000 distinct CDR3 sequences, 10% to 13% found once. The sample is drawn from a study of T-cell reconstitution after alpha-beta-depleted transplantation in children. The V end lost 3 bases, the J end lost 1 base, and 10 bases lay between the germline ends. Per the germline V gene, CDR1 is DFQATT and CDR2 is SNEGSKA (reference sequence). The length of the CDR3 is 13 residues.

V is TRBV20-1 and J is TRBJ2-7; D uncertain. This receptor was taken from a human donor who donated a stem cell graft to a child with acute myeloid leukemia. The sample here was PBMCs from the stem cell graft donor, taken from the stem cell graft. CDR3 in DNA: TGCAGTGCTAGGGCAGATACTTCCTACGAGCAGTACTTC. Translation: CSARADTSYEQYF.